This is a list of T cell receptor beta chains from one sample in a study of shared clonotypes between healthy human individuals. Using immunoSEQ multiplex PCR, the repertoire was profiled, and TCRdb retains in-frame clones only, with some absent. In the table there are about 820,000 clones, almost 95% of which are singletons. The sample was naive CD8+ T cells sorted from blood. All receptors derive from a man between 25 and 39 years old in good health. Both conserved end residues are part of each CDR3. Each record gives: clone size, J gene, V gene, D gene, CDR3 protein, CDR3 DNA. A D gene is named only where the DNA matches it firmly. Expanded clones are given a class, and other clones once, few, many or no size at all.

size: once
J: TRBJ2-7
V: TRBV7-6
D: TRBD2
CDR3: CASSSRGAGSDYEQYF
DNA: TGTGCCAGCAGCTCCCGGGGAGCGGGAAGCGACTACGAGCAGTACTTC

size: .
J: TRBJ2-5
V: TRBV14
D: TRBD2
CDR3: CASSRGPGLASETQYF
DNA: TGTGCCAGCAGCCGAGGCCCGGGACTAGCGAGCGAGACCCAGTACTTC

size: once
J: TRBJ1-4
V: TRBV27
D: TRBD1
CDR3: CASSSLPGQGTGKLFF
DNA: TGTGCCAGCAGTTCCCTCCCGGGACAGGGAACTGGAAAACTGTTTTTT

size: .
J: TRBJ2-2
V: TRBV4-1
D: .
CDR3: CASSHTGSGELFF
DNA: TGCGCCAGCAGCCATACGGGATCCGGGGAGCTGTTTTTT

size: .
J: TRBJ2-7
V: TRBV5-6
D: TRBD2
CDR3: CASSLSGSSYEQYF
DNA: TGTGCCAGCAGCCTTAGCGGGAGCTCCTACGAGCAGTACTTC

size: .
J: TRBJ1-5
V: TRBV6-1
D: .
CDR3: CASSDPLQVRNQPQHF
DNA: TGTGCCAGCAGTGACCCTTTGCAGGTTCGCAATCAGCCCCAGCATTTT

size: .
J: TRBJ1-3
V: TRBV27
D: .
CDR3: CASSLSRSGNTIYF
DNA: TGTGCCAGCAGTTTATCTCGCTCTGGAAACACCATATATTTT

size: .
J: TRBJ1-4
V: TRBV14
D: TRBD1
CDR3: CASSASRGRGEKLFF
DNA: TGTGCCAGCAGCGCCAGCAGGGGGCGCGGAGAAAAACTGTTTTTT

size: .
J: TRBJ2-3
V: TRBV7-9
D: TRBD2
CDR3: CASSLGLAESTDTQYF
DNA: TGTGCCAGCAGTCTTGGACTAGCGGAAAGCACAGATACGCAGTATTTT

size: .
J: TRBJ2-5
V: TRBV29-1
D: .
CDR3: CSVELQNEETQYF
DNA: TGCAGCGTTGAATTACAGAATGAAGAGACCCAGTACTTC

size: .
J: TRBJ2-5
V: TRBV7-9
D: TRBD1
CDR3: CASSSKTGGLQETQYF
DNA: TGTGCCAGCAGCAGTAAGACAGGGGGGCTCCAAGAGACCCAGTACTTC

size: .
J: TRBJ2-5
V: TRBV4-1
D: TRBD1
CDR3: CASSQGQGGTQETQYF
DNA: TGCGCCAGCAGCCAAGGACAGGGGGGTACTCAAGAGACCCAGTACTTC

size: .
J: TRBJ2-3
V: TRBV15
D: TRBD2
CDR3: CATSSPLAGDPDTQYF
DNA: TGTGCCACCAGCAGCCCCTTAGCGGGAGACCCAGATACGCAGTATTTT

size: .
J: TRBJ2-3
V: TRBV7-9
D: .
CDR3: CASSSGDYTQYF
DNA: TGTGCCAGCAGCTCCGGAGACTATACGCAGTATTTT

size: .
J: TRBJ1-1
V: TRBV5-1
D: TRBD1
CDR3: CASSLRQGNTEAFF
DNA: TGCGCCAGCAGCTTGCGACAGGGGAACACTGAAGCTTTCTTT

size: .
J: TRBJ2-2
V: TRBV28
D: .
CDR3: CASSSRDLGLLELFF
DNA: TGTGCCAGCAGTTCCAGGGATCTGGGTCTGTTGGAGCTGTTTTTT

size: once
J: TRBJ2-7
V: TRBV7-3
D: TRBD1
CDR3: CASSLGTGSYEQYF
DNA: TGTGCCAGCAGCTTAGGGACAGGCTCTTACGAGCAGTACTTC

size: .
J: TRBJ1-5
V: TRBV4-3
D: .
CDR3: CASSQVTGSNQPQHF
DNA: TGCGCCAGCAGCCAAGTTACCGGGAGCAATCAGCCCCAGCATTTT

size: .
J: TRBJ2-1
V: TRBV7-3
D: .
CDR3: CASSLSVLVGSDEQFF
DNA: TGTGCCAGCAGCTTAAGTGTACTAGTTGGGTCCGATGAGCAGTTCTTC

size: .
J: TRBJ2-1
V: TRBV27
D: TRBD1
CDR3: CASSLIQGLGNEQFF
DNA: TGTGCCAGCAGTTTAATACAGGGGTTAGGCAATGAGCAGTTCTTC

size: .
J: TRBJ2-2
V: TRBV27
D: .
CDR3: CASSTGPEINTGELFF
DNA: TGTGCCAGCAGTACCGGGCCAGAAATTAACACCGGGGAGCTGTTTTTT

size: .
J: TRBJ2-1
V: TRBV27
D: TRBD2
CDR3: CASSGLAGGHEQFF
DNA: TGTGCCAGCAGTGGACTAGCGGGAGGCCATGAGCAGTTCTTC

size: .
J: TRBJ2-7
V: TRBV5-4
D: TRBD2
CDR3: CASSLVGGTTSEQYF
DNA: TGTGCCAGCAGCTTGGTCGGCGGGACTACCTCCGAGCAGTACTTC

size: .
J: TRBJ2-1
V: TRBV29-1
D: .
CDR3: CSVEDRSARGNEQFF
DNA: TGCAGCGTTGAAGATCGGTCAGCTAGGGGGAATGAGCAGTTCTTC

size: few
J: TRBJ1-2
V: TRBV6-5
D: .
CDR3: CASSYQGGLSGYTF
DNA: TGTGCCAGCAGTTACCAAGGGGGTCTATCTGGCTACACCTTC

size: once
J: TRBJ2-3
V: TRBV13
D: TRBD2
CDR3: CASSSRLAGDTQYF
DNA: TGTGCCAGCAGTTCCCGACTAGCGGGAGATACGCAGTATTTT

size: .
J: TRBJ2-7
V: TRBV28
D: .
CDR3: CASSSPAGSYSYEQYF
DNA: TGTGCCAGCAGTTCACCGGCGGGGAGTTACTCCTACGAGCAGTACTTC

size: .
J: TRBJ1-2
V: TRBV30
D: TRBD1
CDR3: CAWMGQGAEGYTF
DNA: TGTGCCTGGATGGGGCAGGGGGCAGAAGGCTACACCTTC

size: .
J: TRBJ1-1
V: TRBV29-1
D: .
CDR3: CSVDPGRENTEAFF
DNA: TGCAGCGTTGACCCGGGCCGGGAGAACACTGAAGCTTTCTTT

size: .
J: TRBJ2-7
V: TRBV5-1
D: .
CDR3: CASSRPGERGMDEQYF
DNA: TGCGCCAGCAGCAGGCCTGGGGAGAGGGGGATGGACGAGCAGTACTTC

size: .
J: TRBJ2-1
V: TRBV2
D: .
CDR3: CASPERSNEQFF
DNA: TGTGCCAGCCCCGAGCGGTCCAACGAGCAGTTCTTC

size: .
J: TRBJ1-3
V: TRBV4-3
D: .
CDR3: CASSQGTGSGNTIYF
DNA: TGCGCCAGCAGCCAAGGCACCGGCTCTGGAAACACCATATATTTT

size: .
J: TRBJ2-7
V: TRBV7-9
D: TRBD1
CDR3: CASSPAPTDRGYEQYF
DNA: TGTGCCAGCAGCCCCGCCCCGACTGACAGGGGATACGAGCAGTACTTC

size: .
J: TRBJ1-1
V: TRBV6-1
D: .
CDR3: CASSEALGTSFF
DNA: TGTGCCAGCAGTGAAGCGCTCGGGACTTCGTTCTTT

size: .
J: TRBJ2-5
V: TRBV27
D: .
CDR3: CASGLLGEDETQYF
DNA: TGTGCCAGTGGACTCCTCGGGGAGGATGAGACCCAGTACTTC

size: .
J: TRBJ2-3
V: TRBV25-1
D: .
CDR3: CASSDRDTQYF
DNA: TGTGCCAGCAGTGATCGGGATACGCAGTATTTT

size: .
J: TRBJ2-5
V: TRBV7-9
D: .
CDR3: CASSVLPQETQYF
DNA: TGTGCCAGCAGCGTACTACCGCAAGAGACCCAGTACTTC

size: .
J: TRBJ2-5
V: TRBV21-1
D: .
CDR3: CASSKDVRDQETQYF
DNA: TGTGCCAGCAGCAAAGACGTCAGGGACCAAGAGACCCAGTACTTC

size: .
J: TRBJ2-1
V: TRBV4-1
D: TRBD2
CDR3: CASSQDRASGSYNEQFF
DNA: TGCGCCAGCAGCCAAGATAGGGCTAGCGGGAGCTACAATGAGCAGTTCTTC

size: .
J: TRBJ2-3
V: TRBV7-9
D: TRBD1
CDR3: CASSFNPLQGLGTDTQYF
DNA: TGTGCCAGCAGCTTTAATCCCCTACAGGGGCTAGGCACAGATACGCAGTATTTT

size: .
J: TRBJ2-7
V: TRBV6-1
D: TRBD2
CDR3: CASSELAGVYSYEQYF
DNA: TGTGCCAGCAGTGAATTGGCGGGAGTATACTCCTACGAGCAGTACTTC

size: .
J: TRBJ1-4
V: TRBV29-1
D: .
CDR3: CSVRGTENEKLFF
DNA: TGCAGCGTTCGAGGGACGGAAAATGAAAAACTGTTTTTT

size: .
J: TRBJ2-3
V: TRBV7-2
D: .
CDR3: CASSNSTDTQYF
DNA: TGTGCCAGCAGCAACAGCACAGATACGCAGTATTTT

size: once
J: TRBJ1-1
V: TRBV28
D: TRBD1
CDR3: CASSLGQGAWDTEAFF
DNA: TGTGCCAGCAGTCTAGGACAGGGGGCATGGGACACTGAAGCTTTCTTT

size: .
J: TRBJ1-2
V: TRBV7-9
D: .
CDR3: CASSSSNYGYTF
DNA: TGTGCCAGCAGCTCTTCTAACTATGGCTACACCTTC

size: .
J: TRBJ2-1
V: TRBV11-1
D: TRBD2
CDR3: CASSLIIASGRRSMDEQFF
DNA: TGTGCCAGCAGCTTGATTATAGCTAGCGGGAGGAGGAGTATGGATGAGCAGTTCTTC

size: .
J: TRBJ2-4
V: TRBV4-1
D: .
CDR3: CASSQDNQNIQYF
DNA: TGCGCCAGCAGCCAAGATAACCAAAACATTCAGTACTTC

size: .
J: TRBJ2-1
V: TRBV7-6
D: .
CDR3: CASSLDPGSDEQFF
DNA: TGTGCCAGCAGCTTAGATCCGGGGTCCGATGAGCAGTTCTTC

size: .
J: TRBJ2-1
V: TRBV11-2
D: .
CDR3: CASSLEAIDEQFF
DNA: TGTGCCAGCAGCTTAGAAGCTATCGATGAGCAGTTCTTC

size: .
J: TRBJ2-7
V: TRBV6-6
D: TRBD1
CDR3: CASSFGTAYEQYF
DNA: TGTGCCAGCAGTTTTGGGACAGCCTACGAGCAGTACTTC

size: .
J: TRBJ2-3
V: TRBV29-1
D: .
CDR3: CSSEEYGVDTQYF
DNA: TGCAGCTCAGAGGAGTATGGGGTGGATACGCAGTATTTT